These 4 T cell receptor beta chains share one sample of origin, sequenced in a study of T-cell memory formation after mild COVID-19. TCRdb analysed the 5' RACE reads with MiXCR anew, one entry per CDR3 protein. Among around 300,000 distinct CDR3 sequences listed, roughly 13% were seen once. Sequencing was carried out using PBMCs or a T cell subset sorted from them (not recorded which). The receptor set was obtained from a man younger than 35 who had mild COVID-19 (a few samples of this study predate the infection). Cell type and time point are not known.

V and J are TRBV10-3 and TRBJ2-3; TRBD2 matches at 7 bases. V dropped 0 bases and J dropped 3; count of bases not matched to a gene: 3. CDR1 and CDR2 (germline): ENHRY, SYGVKD. CDR3 length equals 15 residues. The CDR3 region is CAISESREGTDTQYF. CDR3 coding DNA: TGTGCCATCAGTGAGTCGAGGGAGGGGACAGATACGCAGTATTTT.

The V gene is TRBV7-4, the J gene TRBJ2-1; 11 nucleotides match TRBD2. This CDR3 region has 15 residues. Germline V gives CDR1 SGHVT, CDR2 SQSDAQ. V dropped 5 bases and J dropped 8; count of bases not matched to a gene: 8. The CDR3 loop is CASSSTSGGWDEQFF. CDR3 nucleotides: TGTGCCAGCAGCAGTACTAGCGGGGGCTGGGATGAGCAGTTCTTC. Complete variable domain (other parts from reference TRBV7-4 and TRBJ2-1): GAGVSQSPRYKVAKRGRDVALRCDSISGHVTLYWYRQTLGQGSEVLTYSQSDAQRDKSGRPSGRFSAERPERSVSTLKIQRTEQGDSAVYLCASSSTSGGWDEQFFGPGTRLTVL.

The genes are TRBV20-1 and TRBJ2-5, with D hard to call. V was pared by 1 base and J by 0 bases, with 6 bases between. The CDR3 is made up of 13 amino acids. CDR1 is DFQATT and CDR2 is SNEGSKA in the germline V gene (reference sequence). The CDR3 nucleotides are TGCAGTGCTAGAGCACAGTACCAAGAGACCCAGTACTTC. This translates into CSARAQYQETQYF.

This clonotype was seen repeatedly, ten times or more. The J gene is TRBJ2-2, the V gene TRBV4-3; D is uncertain. V was clipped by 0 bases and J by 2 bases, with 13 bases between them. This CDR3 has 17 residues. The germline gives CDR1 LGHNA, CDR2 YSLEER. CDR3 loop: CASSQESRWKNTGELFF. The CDR3 coding sequence is TGCGCCAGCAGCCAAGAATCTAGGTGGAAAAACACCGGGGAGCTGTTTTTT.